Presented here are 10 T cell receptor beta chains from one specimen sequenced in a study of shared clonotypes between healthy human individuals. Produced via immunoSEQ multiplex PCR; TCRdb's table is partial and in-frame only. Among approximately 1.5 million clones listed, just under 99% were seen once. Input material: naive CD4+ T cells sorted from blood. This sample's subset: CD45RA+ positively selected. The receptors originated from a young man in good health.

V is TRBV2 and J is TRBJ2-7, with 9 bases that match TRBD2. The CDR3 sequence is 15 residues long. V lost 2 bases, J lost 2 bases, and 4 bases stayed unmatched. Germline V gives CDR1 SNHLY, CDR2 FYNNEI. Here the CDR3 reads CASSENPSGAYEQYF. The CDR3 DNA reads as TGTGCCAGCAGTGAAAACCCTAGCGGGGCCTACGAGCAGTACTTC. Complete variable domain (other parts from reference TRBV2 and TRBJ2-7): EPEVTQTPSHQVTQMGQEVILRCVPISNHLYFYWYRQILGQKVEFLVSFYNNEISEKSEIFDDQFSVERPDGSNFTLKIRSTKLEDSAMYFCASSENPSGAYEQYFGPGTRLTVT.

CDR3 residues: CASSRTAEGTDTQYF. CDR3 bases: TGTGCCAGCTCCCGGACAGCTGAGGGCACAGATACGCAGTATTTT. V usage is TRBV18 and J usage is TRBJ2-3; weak D call: TRBD1 (6 bases). This CDR3 is built from 15 residues. Germline V lookup: CDR1 KGHSH, CDR2 LQKENI. The germline V and J ends were trimmed by 6 bases and 1 base, with 14 bases remaining between them.

This chain joins TRBV12-2 and TRBJ2-1; the table's TRBD1 call for D was not verified on the DNA. TRBV12-2 is described as a pseudogene. The CDR3 length is 15 residues. As DNA, the CDR3 is TGTGCAAGTCGCCCAGGGGGAAGCACCTACAATGAGCAGTTCTTC. Translation gives CASRPGGSTYNEQFF.

CDR3 nucleotides: TGTGCCAGCAGCAGGGGGCCCGATGGCTACACCTTC. It codes for CASSRGPDGYTF. This chain joins TRBV5-4 and TRBJ1-2; 7 bases agree with TRBD1. This CDR3 has 12 amino acids. J was trimmed by 6 bases and V by 4 bases; bases with no gene match: 3. CDR1 and CDR2 (germline): SGHNT, YYREEE (reference sequence).

The genes are TRBV18 and TRBJ2-1; unclear D gene. Germline CDR1 reads KGHSH; CDR2 reads LQKENI. The CDR3 spans 15 residues. The V end was cut by 4 bases, the J end by 4 bases, with 14 bases between. CDR3 DNA: TGTGCCAGCTCACAGGGCACCCTCGGGTACAATGAGCAGTTCTTC. This codes for CASSQGTLGYNEQFF.

For this clone: This specimen includes other DNA sequences encoding the same CDR3. The chain joins TRBV7-9 to TRBJ1-1, with no clear D. Trimming took off 1 base at V and 3 bases at J, with 9 bases between the two ends. The CDR3 is 14 amino acids. In germline, CDR1 is SEHNR, CDR2 FQNEAQ (reference sequence). The CDR3 region is CASSLVGRDTEAFF. CDR3 bases: TGTGCCAGCAGCTTAGTAGGGCGAGACACTGAAGCTTTCTTT.

This clone showed up just once. CDR3 nucleotides: TGTGCCAGCAGTTGGGCGGGAGGCTACAATGAGCAGTTCTTC. Translating gives CASSWAGGYNEQFF. The chain employs TRBV6-4 and TRBJ2-1; 8 bases are a match to TRBD2. Trimming cost V 5 bases and J 3 bases; bases outside gene matches: 3. Per germline, CDR1 MRHNA and CDR2 SNTAGT. The CDR3 runs to 14 residues.

V is TRBV5-1 and J is TRBJ2-1; 13 positions agree with TRBD2. The germline V gene has CDR1 SGHRS and CDR2 YFSETQ. The CDR3 has 15 amino acids. The J segment lost 7 bases and the V segment lost 8 bases, leaving 9 bases of the junction unmatched. The CDR3 nucleotides read TGCGCCAGTACCTTGGCACTAGCGGGAGGGAATGAGCAGTTCTTC. It yields the protein CASTLALAGGNEQFF.

The rearrangement uses TRBV11-2 and TRBJ2-2, with 9 bases aligning to TRBD2. Losses at the gene ends were 7 bases for V and 7 bases for J; bases not matched to a gene: 10. In germline, CDR1 is SGHAT, CDR2 FQNNGV. This CDR3 is 15 amino acids long. The CDR3 spells CASTGLAGRFGELFF. The CDR3 DNA sequence: TGTGCCAGCACCGGGCTAGCGGGGAGGTTCGGGGAGCTGTTTTTT.

The chain combines TRBV7-9 with TRBJ2-7; 11 bases match TRBD2. This CDR3 is 17 amino acids long. Trimming at V came to 5 bases and at J to 0 bases, leaving 9 bases not matched to a gene. CDR1 and CDR2 from the germline V gene are SEHNR and FQNEAQ (reference sequence). CDR3 residues: CASSPYSGRALSYEQYF. The DNA for the CDR3 is TGTGCCAGCAGCCCCTATAGCGGGAGGGCCCTCTCCTACGAGCAGTACTTC.